This entry concerns a single T cell receptor (beta chain). The sample carries other DNA sequences with the same CDR3. This entry is derived from a study of shared clonotypes between healthy human individuals. Repertoires were generated with immunoSEQ multiplex PCR, while TCRdb's copy carries only in-frame clones and drops some. The sample consists of about 2.4 million clones, over 85% of them appearing once. Germline lookup yields CDR1 MNHNS and CDR2 SASEGT. Trimming took off 0 bases at V and 4 bases at J, with 5 bases between the two ends. This CDR3 comprises 13 residues. Source material: naive CD4+ T cells from PBMCs. Subset specified: CD45RA+ positively selected. The clonotype originates from a man between 18 and 29 years old in good health. Some clones in this sample may be carry-over from other donors' samples. The V and J genes are TRBV6-1 and TRBJ2-3; D not certain. CDR3 DNA sequence: TGTGCCAGCAGTGAAGCGCCCCCAGATACGCAGTATTTT. Translation: CASSEAPPDTQYF.